Below, 7 T cell receptor beta chains from the same sample are listed, as sequenced in a study of T cells in Graves' hyperthyroidism and ophthalmopathy. RNA transcripts yielded amplified TCR beta CDR3 regions. An initial round of RT-PCR targeting the TCR CDR3 relied on the HTBI primer set. TCRdb called the multiplex PCR reads again in MiXCR, with one record for every CDR3 protein. Among about 400,000 distinct CDR3 sequences, less than 15% were seen once, and the ten largest hold 9.2%. Sequencing was done on a sample of blood. These receptors all come from a woman aged 18-29 years with Graves' hyperthyroidism.

This clonotype was detected many times. The CDR3: CASSPTGKNTEAFF. As DNA, the CDR3 is TGTGCCAGCAGTCCGACAGGGAAGAACACTGAAGCTTTCTTT. The chain carries TRBV28 and TRBJ1-1; 7 positions agree with TRBD1. With 5 bases clipped from V and 1 base from J, the junction kept 4 bases outside the gene matches. Germline CDR1 is MDHEN and CDR2 is SYDVKM. This CDR3 has 14 amino acids.

Details on this clonotype: With a much larger clone just one base away, this may be a read error. The CDR3 region is CSARGGPYNEQYF. CDR3 in DNA: TGCAGTGCTAGAGGGGGTCCTTACAATGAGCAGTACTTC. This chain joins TRBV20-1 and TRBJ2-1; no firm D call. The DNA end is more similar to TRBJ2-7, so the J call may be wrong. Germline V CDR1 and CDR2: DFQATT, SNEGSKA (reference sequence). CDR3 length equals 13 residues.

This chain uses TRBV7-9 with TRBJ2-3; possibly TRBD1 for D (5 bases). V was clipped by 5 bases and J by 3 bases, with 21 bases between them. This CDR3 region has 17 residues. Germline values: CDR1 SEHNR, CDR2 FQNEAQ (reference sequence). Here the CDR3 DNA reads TGTGCCAGCAGCCCCCGGACAATCGTAACCCTAACAGATACGCAGTATTTT. Protein sequence: CASSPRTIVTLTDTQYF.

The table lists this clonotype with many counts. The chain links TRBV20-1 to TRBJ1-1; D not resolved. The CDR3 sequence is 14 residues long. Germline lookup yields CDR1 DFQATT and CDR2 SNEGSKA (reference sequence). Trimming shortened V by 3 bases and J by 1 base, and 12 bases separated the two germline ends. This CDR3 reads CSARGVPGNTEAFF. CDR3 bases: TGCAGTGCTAGGGGAGTCCCTGGGAACACTGAAGCTTTCTTT.

This clonotype was picked up many times. This rearrangement joins TRBV2 to TRBJ1-3; the D is unclear. Trimming left V 9 bases short and J 0 bases short, with 9 bases between. CDR3 size: 13 residues. Germline V gene lookup returns CDR1 SNHLY and CDR2 FYNNEI. Here the CDR3 DNA reads TGTGCCAGTAACGCGATCTCTGGAAACACCATATATTTT. Translated, it gives CASNAISGNTIYF. The full variable domain, rest sourced from reference TRBV2 and TRBJ1-3, is EPEVTQTPSHQVTQMGQEVILRCVPISNHLYFYWYRQILGQKVEFLVSFYNNEISEKSEIFDDQFSVERPDGSNFTLKIRSTKLEDSAMYFCASNAISGNTIYFGEGSWLTVV.

This clonotype was observed at least ten times. The CDR3: CASSQGRQTEAFF. In DNA, the CDR3 is TGCGCCAGCAGCCAAGGCAGGCAGACTGAAGCTTTCTTT. The rearrangement joins TRBV4-1 to TRBJ1-1; no definite D call. The V gene's germline CDR1 is MGHRA and CDR2 YSYEKL. This CDR3 has 13 amino acids. Trimming cost V 1 base and J 5 bases, with 8 bases left between them.

The CDR3 reads CASSLTGGKNSPLHF. DNA for the CDR3: TGTGCCAGCAGTCTAACAGGGGGTAAAAATTCACCCCTCCACTTT. The J gene is TRBJ1-6, the V gene TRBV28; 8 nucleotides agree with TRBD1. Germline values: CDR1 MDHEN, CDR2 SYDVKM. The CDR3 loop spans 15 amino acids. The junction had 7 bases not matched to a gene; V was cut back by 5 bases and J by 7 bases. Together with reference TRBV28 and TRBJ1-6, the CDR3 gives the full variable domain: DVKVTQSSRYLVKRTGEKVFLECVQDMDHENMFWYRQDPGLGLRLIYFSYDVKMKEKGDIPEGYSVSREKKERFSLILESASTNQTSMYLCASSLTGGKNSPLHFGNGTRLTVT.